This TCR beta chain emerged from a study of cytomegalovirus exposure and HLA in healthy donors. Overall study context: A previous analysis identified around 120 million unique TCR beta sequences derived from about 180 million T cells. The study's findings and limits: In terms of immune exposure information, only CMV serostatus was available. Analysis performed later found approximately 17,000 TCR beta sequences associated with HLA alleles at 0.05 false discovery rate.

Primers for the PCR totalled 60 Vbeta and 13 Jbeta. Measured with immunoSEQ multiplex PCR; TCRdb has only the in-frame clones, and not every one. The data hold 150,000 to 200,000 clones, with just over 75% observed a single time. Donors had nominal health at sampling but likely had unrecorded immune exposures. CDR1 and CDR2 from the germline V gene are LNHNV and YYDKDF (reference sequence). With V trimmed by 3 bases and J by 7 bases, 11 bases remained unmatched. This CDR3 is built from 16 residues. A remark on this clone: The antigen remains unidentified.

Sequencing was done on a sample of PBMCs. The chain couples TRBV15 to TRBJ2-1; TRBD2 aligns across 8 bases. The receptor's source is a woman aged 25-40 years in good health and CMV-seropositive. CDR3 sequence reads: CATSRDSGTPGNEQFF. The CDR3 region has the DNA TGTGCCACCAGCAGGGATAGCGGGACCCCCGGGAATGAGCAGTTCTTC.